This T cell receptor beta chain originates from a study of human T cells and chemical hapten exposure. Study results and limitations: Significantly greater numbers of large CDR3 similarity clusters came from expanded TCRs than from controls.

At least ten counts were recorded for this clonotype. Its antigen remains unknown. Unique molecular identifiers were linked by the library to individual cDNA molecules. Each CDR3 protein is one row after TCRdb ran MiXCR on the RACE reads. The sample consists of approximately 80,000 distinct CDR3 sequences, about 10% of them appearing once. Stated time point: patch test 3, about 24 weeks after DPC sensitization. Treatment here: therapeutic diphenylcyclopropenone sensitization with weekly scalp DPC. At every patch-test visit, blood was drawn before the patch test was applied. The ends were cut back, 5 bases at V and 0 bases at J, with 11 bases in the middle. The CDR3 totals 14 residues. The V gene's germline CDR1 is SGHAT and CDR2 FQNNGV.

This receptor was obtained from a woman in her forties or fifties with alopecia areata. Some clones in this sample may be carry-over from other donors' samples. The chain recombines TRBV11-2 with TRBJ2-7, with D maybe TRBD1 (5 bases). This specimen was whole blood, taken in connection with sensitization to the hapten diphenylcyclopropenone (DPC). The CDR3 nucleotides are TGTGCCAGCAGCGTCGGACATAGCTCCTACGAGCAGTACTTC. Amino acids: CASSVGHSSYEQYF.